This T cell receptor beta chain was sequenced for a study of blood T cell repertoires in COVID-19. Study information: Resolution of symptoms, clearance, or two negative PCRs was present in recovered Cohort 3 donors. Samples came from the United States, Italy and Spain, spanning acute and convalescent COVID-19. T cells, B-cell-depleted T cells, or PBMCs provided the cDNA or gDNA that served as material.

TCRdb's copy holds only in-frame clones and misses some; the assay was immunoSEQ multiplex PCR. Seen here are approximately 360,000 clones, approximately 89% observed once, and the top ten hold around 1.9%. This clone was seen at least ten times. V was shortened by 6 bases and J by 5 bases, with 11 bases between the two germline ends. This CDR3 region has 12 residues. The V gene's germline CDR1 is LNHDA and CDR2 SQIVND (reference sequence). The study recruited people aged 18 to 89 years across approximately 24 US areas. This chain joins TRBV19 and TRBJ2-7; D unresolved. Specimen: PBMCs or T cells enriched from blood (not recorded which). This receptor was obtained from a man aged 40-55 years in a cohort exposed to, infected with or recovered from COVID-19 (not recorded which). This CDR3 reads CASSASTNEQYF. Written as DNA, the CDR3 is TGTGCCAGTAGCGCCAGTACTAACGAGCAGTACTTC.